This T cell receptor (beta chain) originates from a study of identical twins. General study points: Conclusions were based on cross-sectional statistical analysis, without following the same donors.

Each CDR3 protein is one row after TCRdb ran MiXCR on the 5' RACE reads. The sample has around 470,000 distinct CDR3 sequences, 13% to 15% seen once; the top ten hold about 0.52%. A note on this clonotype: What it binds is unknown.

Germline CDR1 SGHDT, CDR2 YYEEEE. CDR3 size: 14 residues. The junction had 8 bases not matched to a gene; V was cut back by 6 bases and J by 4 bases. These data were likewise used in another study, on yellow fever vaccine responses in identical twins.

The sample comprised CD4+ T cells sorted from blood. The origin of this receptor is a woman younger than 30 in good health. V is TRBV5-6 and J is TRBJ2-5; 8 nucleotides line up with TRBD2. In nucleotides, the CDR3 is TGTGCCAGCATCGAAATCGGGGGGGGAGAGACCCAGTACTTC. Its translation is CASIEIGGGETQYF.